These 9 T cell receptor beta chains originate from one sample sequenced in a study of blood T cells in healthy people across ages. A second PCR of roughly 7 to 11 cycles used a sample-barcoded 5' primer and a J-beta primer mix. TCRdb re-called the 5' RACE reads with MiXCR, one entry per CDR3 protein. In the table there are around 990,000 distinct CDR3 sequences, roughly a quarter of which are singletons. This sample also appeared in a second study, on T cells of mothers and their children.

Sequencing input: blood. The receptors originated from a girl aged 2 to 9 in good health.

This clonotype was seen a handful of times. The CDR3 spells CASSIRQGGAETQYF. The CDR3 DNA follows: TGTGCCAGCAGCATAAGACAGGGGGGCGCAGAGACCCAGTACTTC. This chain links TRBV7-2 with TRBJ2-5; TRBD1 aligns across 9 bases. The V gene's germline CDR1 is SGHTA and CDR2 FQGNSA. The CDR3 totals 15 residues. Losses at the gene ends were 5 bases for V and 4 bases for J; bases not matched to a gene: 8.

The V call is TRBV7-8, the J call TRBJ2-3; D unresolved. V gave up 1 base and J gave up 4 bases, with 18 bases separating them. In germline, CDR1 is SGHVS, CDR2 FQNEAQ. This CDR3 region has 17 residues. The CDR3 nucleotides are TGTGCCAGCAGCTTAGTTCCTAGTCGGGCCCCCCCAGATACGCAGTATTTT. Encoded protein: CASSLVPSRAPPDTQYF.

Concerning this clonotype itself: The junction departs from germline at one end; a sequencing error may be responsible. The chain employs TRBV5-1 and TRBJ2-3; 14 bases line up with TRBD2. The CDR3 is 16 residues long. CDR1 SGHRS and CDR2 YFSETQ come from the germline V gene. In DNA, the CDR3 is TGCGCCAGCAGCCTCGGGACTAGCGGGAGCACAGATATGCAGTATTTT. This sequence encodes CASSLGTSGSTDMQYF.

The gene calls are TRBV15 and TRBJ1-1; no reliable D call. The CDR3 has 14 amino acids. Trimming left V 0 bases short and J 4 bases short, with 9 bases between. Germline V gives CDR1 LNHNV, CDR2 YYDKDF (reference sequence). CDR3 sequence reads: CATSREPGVTEAFF. CDR3 bases: TGTGCCACCAGCAGAGAACCAGGCGTCACTGAAGCTTTCTTT.

This clonotype was found a few times. The gene calls are TRBV6-2 or TRBV6-3 and TRBJ2-7; maybe TRBD1 (6 bases). CDR1 and CDR2 (germline): MNHEY, SVGEGT. V gave up 6 bases and J gave up 0 bases, with 15 bases separating them. This CDR3 spans 15 amino acids. CDR3 nucleotide sequence: TGTGCCAGCAGGGGAACCGTGGACAGCTCCTACGAGCAGTACTTC. Its protein product is CASRGTVDSSYEQYF.

This chain connects TRBV2 to TRBJ1-5; 8 positions agree with TRBD1. J was trimmed by 5 bases and V by 6 bases; bases with no gene match: 6. This CDR3 has 14 amino acids. The germline CDR1 and CDR2 sequences are SNHLY and FYNNEI. CDR3 residues: CASSLDRGDQPQHF. Written as DNA, the CDR3 is TGTGCCAGCAGCCTAGACAGGGGAGATCAGCCCCAGCATTTT.

This chain connects TRBV5-1 to TRBJ2-5, with D possibly matching TRBD2 (5 bases). From germline, CDR1 is SGHRS and CDR2 YFSETQ. The V and J ends lost 0 bases and 2 bases respectively, with 11 bases between them. CDR3 length equals 15 residues. For the CDR3, the DNA is TGCGCCAGCAGCTTGGGGCGGGTGCAACAAGAGACCCAGTACTTC. It codes for CASSLGRVQQETQYF.

This clonotype came up a few times. V gene TRBV6-5 combines with J gene TRBJ1-4, with unresolved D. Germline-derived CDR1 and CDR2 are MNHEY and SVGAGI. With 3 bases removed from V and 6 bases from J, the gap between germline ends came to 11 bases. The CDR3 sequence is 14 residues long. The CDR3: CASSYLEGYEKLFF. CDR3 DNA: TGTGCCAGCAGTTATTTAGAGGGCTATGAAAAACTGTTTTTT.

J is TRBJ2-5 and V is TRBV7-2, with D hard to call. The end of the DNA fits TRBJ2-7 better, so the J call may be wrong. CDR1 is SGHTA and CDR2 is FQGNSA in the germline V gene. The CDR3 loop spans 13 amino acids. The CDR3 here is CASSPSNYYEQYF. The CDR3, as DNA: TGTGCCAGCAGCCCAAGTAATTACTACGAGCAGTACTTC.